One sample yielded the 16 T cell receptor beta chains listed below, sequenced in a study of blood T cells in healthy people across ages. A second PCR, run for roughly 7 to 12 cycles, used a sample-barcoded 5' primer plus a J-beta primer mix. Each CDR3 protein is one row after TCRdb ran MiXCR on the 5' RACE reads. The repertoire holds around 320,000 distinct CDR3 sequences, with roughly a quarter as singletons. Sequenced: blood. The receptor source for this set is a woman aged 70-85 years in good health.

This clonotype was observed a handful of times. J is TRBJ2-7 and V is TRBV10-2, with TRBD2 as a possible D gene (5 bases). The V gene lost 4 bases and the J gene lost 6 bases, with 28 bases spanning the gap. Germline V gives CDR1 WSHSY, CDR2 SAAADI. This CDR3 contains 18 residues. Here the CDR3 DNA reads TGCGCCAGCAGTGGCCTTACCTCTCGGGAAGCGGTACCAGGCGAGCAGTACTTC. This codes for CASSGLTSREAVPGEQYF.

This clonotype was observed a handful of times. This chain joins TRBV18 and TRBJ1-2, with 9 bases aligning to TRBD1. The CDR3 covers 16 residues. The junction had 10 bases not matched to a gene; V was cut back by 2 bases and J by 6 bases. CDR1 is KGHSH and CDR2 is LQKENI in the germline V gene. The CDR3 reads CASSPSRDRVEDGYTF. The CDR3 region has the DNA TGTGCCAGCTCACCATCACGGGACAGGGTCGAGGATGGCTACACCTTC. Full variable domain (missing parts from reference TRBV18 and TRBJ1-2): NAGVMQNPRHLVRRRGQEARLRCSPMKGHSHVYWYRQLPEEGLKFMVYLQKENIIDESGMPKERFSAEFPKEGPSILRIQQVVRGDSAAYFCASSPSRDRVEDGYTFGSGTRLTVV.

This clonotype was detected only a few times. The DNA for the CDR3 is TGCAGTGCCGTGACAGGGGGAGGTCGTGGCTACACCTTC. This codes for CSAVTGGGRGYTF. The gene calls are TRBV20-1 and TRBJ1-2; 9 bases are shared with TRBD1. Germline V CDR1 and CDR2: DFQATT, SNEGSKA (reference sequence). CDR3 length equals 13 residues. Germline trimming cut 6 bases from V and 7 bases from J; bases unmatched to any gene: 9.

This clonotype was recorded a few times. This chain's CDR3 is CASNYRRDRGTGELFF. CDR3 DNA: TGTGCCAGCAACTACCGCCGGGACAGGGGAACCGGGGAGCTGTTTTTT. The chain uses TRBV27 and TRBJ2-2; 10 nucleotides agree with TRBD1. Germline CDR1 is MNHEY and CDR2 is SMNVEV (reference sequence). The CDR3 covers 16 residues. The V segment lost 7 bases and the J segment 5 bases; nucleotides outside the gene matches: 10.

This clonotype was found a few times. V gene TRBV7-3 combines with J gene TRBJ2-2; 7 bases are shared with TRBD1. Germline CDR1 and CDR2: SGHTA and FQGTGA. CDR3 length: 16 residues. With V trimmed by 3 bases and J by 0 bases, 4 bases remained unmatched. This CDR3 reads CASSLTGSTNTGELFF. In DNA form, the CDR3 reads TGTGCCAGCAGCTTGACAGGGTCAACGAACACCGGGGAGCTGTTTTTT.

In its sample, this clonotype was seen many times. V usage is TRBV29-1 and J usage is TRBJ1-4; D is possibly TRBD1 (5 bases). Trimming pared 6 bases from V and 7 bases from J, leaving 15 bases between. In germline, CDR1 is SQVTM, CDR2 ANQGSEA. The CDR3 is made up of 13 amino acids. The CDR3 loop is CSVRGSWGEKLFF. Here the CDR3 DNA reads TGCAGCGTAAGGGGATCCTGGGGTGAAAAACTGTTTTTT.

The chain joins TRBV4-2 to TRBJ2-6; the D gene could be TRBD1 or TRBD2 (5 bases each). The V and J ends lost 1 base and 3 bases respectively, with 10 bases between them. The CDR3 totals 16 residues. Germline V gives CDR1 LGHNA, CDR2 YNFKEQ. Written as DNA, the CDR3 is TGTGCCAGCAGCCAAGCGAGGGGCGGTGGGGCCAACGTCCTGACTTTC. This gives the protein CASSQARGGGANVLTF.

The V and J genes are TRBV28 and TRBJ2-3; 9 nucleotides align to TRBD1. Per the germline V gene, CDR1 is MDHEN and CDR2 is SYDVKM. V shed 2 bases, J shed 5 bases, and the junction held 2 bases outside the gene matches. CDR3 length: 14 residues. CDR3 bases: TGTGCCAGCAGTTTAGGGACAGGGAAAGATACGCAGTATTTT. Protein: CASSLGTGKDTQYF.

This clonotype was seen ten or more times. DNA of the CDR3: TGCAGTGCTTGTAGCGGGCAGGGGGCCAATGAGCAGTTCTTC. Its translation: CSACSGQGANEQFF. The V call is TRBV20-1, the J call TRBJ2-1; D perhaps matches TRBD1 (8 bases). This CDR3 has 14 amino acids. Between the trimmed V and J ends, which lost 5 bases and 6 bases, there was a span of 17 bases. Germline values: CDR1 DFQATT, CDR2 SNEGSKA (reference sequence).

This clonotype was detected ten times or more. Here the CDR3 DNA reads TGCAGTGTGAAGCGGTCTAGCTCTGGGGCCAACGTCCTGACTTTC. It specifies CSVKRSSSGANVLTF. The genes are TRBV20-1 and TRBJ2-6, with a weak D call TRBD2 (5 bases). The V end lost 7 bases, the J end lost 0 bases, and 13 bases lay between the germline ends. The germline V gene has CDR1 DFQATT and CDR2 SNEGSKA (reference sequence). There are 15 residues in the CDR3.

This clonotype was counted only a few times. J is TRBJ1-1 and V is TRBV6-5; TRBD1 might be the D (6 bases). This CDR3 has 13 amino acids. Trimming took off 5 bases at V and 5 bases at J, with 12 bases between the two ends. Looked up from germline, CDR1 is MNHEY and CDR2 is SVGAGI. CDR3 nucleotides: TGTGCCAGCAGTCAAGGGGGGGCAACTGAAGCTTTCTTT. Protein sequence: CASSQGGATEAFF.

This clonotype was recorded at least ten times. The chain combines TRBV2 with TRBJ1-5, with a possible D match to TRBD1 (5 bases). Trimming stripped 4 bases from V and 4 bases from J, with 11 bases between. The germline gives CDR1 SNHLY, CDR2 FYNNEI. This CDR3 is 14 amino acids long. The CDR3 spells CASSGTMSNQPQHF. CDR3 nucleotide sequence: TGTGCCAGCAGTGGGACAATGTCAAATCAGCCCCAGCATTTT. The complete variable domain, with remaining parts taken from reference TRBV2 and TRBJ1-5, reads EPEVTQTPSHQVTQMGQEVILRCVPISNHLYFYWYRQILGQKVEFLVSFYNNEISEKSEIFDDQFSVERPDGSNFTLKIRSTKLEDSAMYFCASSGTMSNQPQHFGDGTRLSIL.

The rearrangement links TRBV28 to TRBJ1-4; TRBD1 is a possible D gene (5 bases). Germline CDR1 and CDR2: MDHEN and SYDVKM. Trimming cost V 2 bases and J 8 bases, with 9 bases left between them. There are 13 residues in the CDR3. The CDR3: CASSLGADEKLFF. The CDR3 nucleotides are TGTGCCAGCAGTTTAGGGGCAGACGAAAAACTGTTTTTT.

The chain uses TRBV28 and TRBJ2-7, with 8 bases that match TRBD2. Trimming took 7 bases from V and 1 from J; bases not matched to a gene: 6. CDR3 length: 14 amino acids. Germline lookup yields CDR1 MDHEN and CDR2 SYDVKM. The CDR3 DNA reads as TGTGCCAGCATTGCAGTAGCGGGATCCTACGAGCAGTACTTC. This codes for CASIAVAGSYEQYF.

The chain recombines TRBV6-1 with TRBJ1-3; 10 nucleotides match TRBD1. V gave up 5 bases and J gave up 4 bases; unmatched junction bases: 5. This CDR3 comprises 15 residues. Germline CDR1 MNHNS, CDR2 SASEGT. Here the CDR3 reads CASSQDRGPGNTIYF. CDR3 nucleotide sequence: TGTGCCAGCAGTCAAGACAGGGGGCCCGGAAACACCATATATTTT.

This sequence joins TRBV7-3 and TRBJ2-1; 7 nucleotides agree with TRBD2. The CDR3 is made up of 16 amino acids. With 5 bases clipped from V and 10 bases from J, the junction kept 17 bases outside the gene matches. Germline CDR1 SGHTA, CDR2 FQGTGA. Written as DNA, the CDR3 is TGTGCCAGCAGCCCCCAACCTTCTAGCGGTGCTGGAGAGCAGTTCTTC. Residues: CASSPQPSSGAGEQFF.